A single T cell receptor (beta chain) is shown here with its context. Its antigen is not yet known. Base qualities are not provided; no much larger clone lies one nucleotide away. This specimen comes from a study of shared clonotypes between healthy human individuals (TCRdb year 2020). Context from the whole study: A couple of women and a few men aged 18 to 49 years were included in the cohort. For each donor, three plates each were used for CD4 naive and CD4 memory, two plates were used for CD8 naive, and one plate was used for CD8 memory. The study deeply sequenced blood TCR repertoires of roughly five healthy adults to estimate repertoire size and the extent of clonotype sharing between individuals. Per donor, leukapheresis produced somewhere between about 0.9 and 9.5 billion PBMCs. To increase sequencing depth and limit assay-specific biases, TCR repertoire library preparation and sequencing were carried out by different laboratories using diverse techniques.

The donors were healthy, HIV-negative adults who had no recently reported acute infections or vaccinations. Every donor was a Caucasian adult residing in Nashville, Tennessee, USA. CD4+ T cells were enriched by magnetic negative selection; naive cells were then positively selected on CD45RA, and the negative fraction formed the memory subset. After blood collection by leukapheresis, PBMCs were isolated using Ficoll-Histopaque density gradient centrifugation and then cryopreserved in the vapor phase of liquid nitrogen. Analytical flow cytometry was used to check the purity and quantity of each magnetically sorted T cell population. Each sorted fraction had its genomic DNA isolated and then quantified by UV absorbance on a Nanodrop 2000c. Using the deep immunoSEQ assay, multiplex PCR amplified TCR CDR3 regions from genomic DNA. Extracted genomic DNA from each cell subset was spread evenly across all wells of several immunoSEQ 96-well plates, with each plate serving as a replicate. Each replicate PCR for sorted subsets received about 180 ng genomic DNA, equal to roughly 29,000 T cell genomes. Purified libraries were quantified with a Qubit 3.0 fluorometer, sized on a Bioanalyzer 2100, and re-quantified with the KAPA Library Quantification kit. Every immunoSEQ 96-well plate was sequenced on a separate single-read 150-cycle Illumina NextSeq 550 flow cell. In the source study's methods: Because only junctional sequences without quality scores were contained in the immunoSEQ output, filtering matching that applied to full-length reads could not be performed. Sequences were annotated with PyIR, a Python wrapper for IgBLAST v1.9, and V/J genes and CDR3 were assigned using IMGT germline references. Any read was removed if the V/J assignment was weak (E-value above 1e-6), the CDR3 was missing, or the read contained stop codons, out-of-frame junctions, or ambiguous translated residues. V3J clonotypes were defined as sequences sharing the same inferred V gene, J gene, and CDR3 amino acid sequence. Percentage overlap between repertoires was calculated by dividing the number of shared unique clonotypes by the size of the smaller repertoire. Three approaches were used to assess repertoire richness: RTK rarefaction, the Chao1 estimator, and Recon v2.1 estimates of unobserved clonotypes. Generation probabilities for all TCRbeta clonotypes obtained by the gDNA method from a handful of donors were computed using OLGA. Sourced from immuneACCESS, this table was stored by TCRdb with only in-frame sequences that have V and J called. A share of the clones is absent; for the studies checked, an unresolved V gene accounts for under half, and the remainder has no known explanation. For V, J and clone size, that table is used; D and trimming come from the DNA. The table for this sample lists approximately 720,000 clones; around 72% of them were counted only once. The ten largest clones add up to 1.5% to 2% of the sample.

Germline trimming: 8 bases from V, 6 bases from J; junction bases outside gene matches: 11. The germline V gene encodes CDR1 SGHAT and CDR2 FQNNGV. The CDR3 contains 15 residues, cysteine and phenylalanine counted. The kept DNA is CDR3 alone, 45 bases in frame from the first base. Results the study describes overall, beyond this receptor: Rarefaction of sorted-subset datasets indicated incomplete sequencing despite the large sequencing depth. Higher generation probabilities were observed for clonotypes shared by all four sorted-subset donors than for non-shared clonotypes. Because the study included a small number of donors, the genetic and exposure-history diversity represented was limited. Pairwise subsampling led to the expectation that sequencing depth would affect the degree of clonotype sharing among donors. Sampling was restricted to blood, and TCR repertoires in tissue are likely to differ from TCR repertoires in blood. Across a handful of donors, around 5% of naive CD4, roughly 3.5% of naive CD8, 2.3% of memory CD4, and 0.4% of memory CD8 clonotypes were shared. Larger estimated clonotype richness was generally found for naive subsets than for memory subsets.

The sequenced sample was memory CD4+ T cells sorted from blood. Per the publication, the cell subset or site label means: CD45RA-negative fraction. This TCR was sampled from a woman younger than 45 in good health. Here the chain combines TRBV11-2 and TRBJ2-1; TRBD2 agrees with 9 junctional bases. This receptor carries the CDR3 CASQAIAGVLNEQFF. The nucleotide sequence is TGTGCCAGCCAAGCGATAGCGGGAGTGCTCAATGAGCAGTTCTTC.